This note documents a single T cell receptor beta chain sequence. Its target is not known. This specimen belongs to a study of cytomegalovirus exposure and HLA in healthy donors. The overall study: About 83 million unique TCRs from HLA-typed donors made up an early data release. Study outcomes and limitations: Likely technical artifact: a cluster of highly shared sequence variants. Most CMV-associated TCR beta chains were later found to appear HLA-restricted.

This CDR3 comprises 15 residues. The germline CDR1 and CDR2 sequences are MNHNY and SVGAGI (reference sequence). V trimming: 5 bases; J trimming: 5 bases; junction bases outside the gene matches: 9. PCR involved 60 Vbeta and 13 Jbeta primers. Sequencing used immunoSEQ multiplex PCR; TCRdb keeps in-frame clones, though not all of them. The sample shows about 200,000 clones, approximately 90% of them seen only once. The chain links TRBV6-6 to TRBJ2-7; 10 bases agree with TRBD1. This receptor was taken from a boy younger than 10 in good health and CMV-seronegative. The sequenced sample consisted of PBMCs. The CDR3 bases are TGTGCCAGCAGTGATCCCGGGACAGGGGATGACGAGCAGTACTTC. Protein sequence: CASSDPGTGDDEQYF.